This T cell receptor (beta chain) is drawn from a study of identical twins. Findings of the study overall: Conclusions relied on cross-sectional statistical analysis, not following the same donors.

TCRdb itself ran the 5' RACE reads through MiXCR, one entry per CDR3 protein. The sample consists of some 230,000 distinct CDR3 sequences, 5.5% to 7.5% of them appearing once. This clonotype was found many times. The antigen is undetermined. The CDR3 covers 13 residues. Between the trimmed V and J ends, which lost 6 bases and 6 bases, there was a span of 12 bases. Separately, the same data were catalogued under a study of T cells expressing NK-cell markers. That paper states: Similarly, these clonotypes led the CD3+CD56-NKG2C+ fraction as well in four donors.

The origin of this receptor is a young woman in good health. Sample: CD8+ T cells sorted from blood. This chain links TRBV12-3 or TRBV12-4 with TRBJ2-1; D gene uncertain. CDR3 in DNA: TGTGCCAGCAGCATGGGTCCTCGCAATGAGCAGTTCTTC. Its protein product is CASSMGPRNEQFF.